This passage covers 3 T cell receptor beta chains from one sample sequenced in a study of T cells after yellow fever vaccination. Each CDR3 protein gets one entry after TCRdb re-called the 5' RACE reads with MiXCR. The sample has 300,000 to 350,000 distinct CDR3 sequences, 3.5% to 4.5% seen once. Sample: PBMCs, taken 15 days after the yellow fever booster vaccination. All receptors come from a man between 18 and 29 years old who received the YFV17D yellow fever vaccine.

J is TRBJ1-2 and V is TRBV10-3; D gene uncertain. The germline CDR1 and CDR2 sequences are ENHRY and SYGVKD. V was trimmed by 2 bases and J by 6 bases, leaving 16 bases between them. The CDR3 sequence is 15 residues long. The CDR3 DNA is TGTGCCATCAGTGAGGGTGATTTCGTGGGGAATGGCTACACCTTC. Its translation: CAISEGDFVGNGYTF.

At least ten counts were recorded for this clonotype. The chain has TRBV12-3 or TRBV12-4 and TRBJ2-7; 7 bases align to TRBD1. The CDR3 spans 14 residues. Trimming took 2 bases from V and 5 from J; bases not matched to a gene: 6. CDR3 sequence (DNA): TGTGCCAGCAGTTTAACCAGGGGGTTTGACGAGCAGTACTTC. The encoded protein is CASSLTRGFDEQYF.

This chain links TRBV14 with TRBJ2-7, with D tentatively TRBD1 (6 bases). CDR3 length: 15 amino acids. The V gene's germline CDR1 is SGHDN and CDR2 FVKESK. V was trimmed by 1 base and J by 2 bases, leaving 12 bases between them. Here the CDR3 reads CASSQGSGDTYEQYF. The DNA for the CDR3 is TGTGCCAGCAGCCAAGGTTCAGGGGATACCTACGAGCAGTACTTC. Drawing the rest from reference TRBV14 and TRBJ2-7, the complete variable domain is EAGVTQFPSHSVIEKGQTVTLRCDPISGHDNLYWYRRVMGKEIKFLLHFVKESKQDESGMPNNRFLAERTGGTYSTLKVQPAELEDSGVYFCASSQGSGDTYEQYFGPGTRLTVT.